This T cell receptor (beta chain) was found in a study of metastatic and nonmetastatic thyroid tumors. As for the study in general: Both malignant and benign thyroid patients supplied peripheral blood and tumor or nodule tissue samples, across which the repertoires of these patients were then compared.

In the study's own analysis: Between-group CDR3 differences, defined by clinicopathological status, yielded a distant-metastasis classifier for papillary thyroid cancer. With MiXCR, TCRdb called clones anew from the PCR reads. In this record, the V and J calls reflect TCRdb's handling and not the investigators' own analysis. The profile covers 65,000 to 70,000 clones, with approximately 15% appearing a single time and approximately 7% taken by the ten largest. Findings of the study overall: In blood and tumor, TCR beta diversity was reportedly significantly higher in malignant thyroid tumors than in benign nodules.

V was pared by 4 bases and J by 0 bases, with 10 bases between. CDR3 length: 14 residues. Germline V gene sequence: CDR1 DFQATT, CDR2 SNEGSKA (reference sequence). Nobody among the patients had been given any treatment before thyroid surgery. In the case of this clone: What it binds is not known. One base away lies a much larger clone, so this may be a sequencing read error.

The TCR was taken from a male donor with papillary thyroid cancer or a benign thyroid nodule (not recorded which). Some clones in this sample may be carry-over from other donors' samples. The specimen sequenced was blood. The chain couples TRBV20-1 to TRBJ2-4, with D possibly TRBD1 on 5 matching bases. For the CDR3, the DNA is TGCAGTGCTATACAGGATCTAGCCAAAAACATTCAGTACTTC. Amino acid sequence: CSAIQDLAKNIQYF.